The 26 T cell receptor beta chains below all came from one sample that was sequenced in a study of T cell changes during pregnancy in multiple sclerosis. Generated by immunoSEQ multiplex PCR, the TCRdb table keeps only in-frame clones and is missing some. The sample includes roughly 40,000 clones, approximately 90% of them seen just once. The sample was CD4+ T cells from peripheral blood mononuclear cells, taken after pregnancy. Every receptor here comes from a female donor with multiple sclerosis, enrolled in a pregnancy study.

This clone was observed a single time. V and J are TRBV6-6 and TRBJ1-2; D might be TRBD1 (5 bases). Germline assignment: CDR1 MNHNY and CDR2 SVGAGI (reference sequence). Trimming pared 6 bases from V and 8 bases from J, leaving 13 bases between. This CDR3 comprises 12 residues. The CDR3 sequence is CASRREGMGYTF. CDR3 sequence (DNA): TGTGCCAGCAGACGGGAGGGGATGGGCTACACCTTC.

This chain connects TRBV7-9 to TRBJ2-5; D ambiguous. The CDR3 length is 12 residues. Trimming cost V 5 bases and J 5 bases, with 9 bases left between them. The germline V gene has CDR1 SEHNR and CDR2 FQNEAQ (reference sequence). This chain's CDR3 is CASSPPGETQYF. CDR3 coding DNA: TGTGCCAGCAGCCCCCCCGGGGAGACCCAGTACTTC.

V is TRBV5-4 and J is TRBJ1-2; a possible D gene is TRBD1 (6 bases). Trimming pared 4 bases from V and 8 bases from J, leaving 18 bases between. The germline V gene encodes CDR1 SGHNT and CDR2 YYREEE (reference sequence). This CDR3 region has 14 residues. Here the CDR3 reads CASSKDRAARGYTF. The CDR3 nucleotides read TGTGCCAGCAGCAAGGACAGAGCCGCTAGGGGCTACACCTTC.

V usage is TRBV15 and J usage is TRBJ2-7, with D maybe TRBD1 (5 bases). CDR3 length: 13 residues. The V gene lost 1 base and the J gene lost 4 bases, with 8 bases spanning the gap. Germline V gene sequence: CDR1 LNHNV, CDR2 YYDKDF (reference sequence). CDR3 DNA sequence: TGTGCCACCAGCAGAGGACAGCAATACGAGCAGTACTTC. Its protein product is CATSRGQQYEQYF.

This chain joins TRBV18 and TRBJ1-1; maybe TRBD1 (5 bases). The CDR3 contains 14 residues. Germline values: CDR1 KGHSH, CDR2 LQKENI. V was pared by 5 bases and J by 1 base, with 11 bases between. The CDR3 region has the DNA TGTGCCAGCTCAAAACAGGTTCCGAACACTGAAGCTTTCTTT. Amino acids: CASSKQVPNTEAFF.

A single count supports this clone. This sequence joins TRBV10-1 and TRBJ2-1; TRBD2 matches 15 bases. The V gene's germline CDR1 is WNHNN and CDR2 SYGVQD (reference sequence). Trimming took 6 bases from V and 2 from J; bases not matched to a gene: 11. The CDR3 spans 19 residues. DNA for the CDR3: TGCGCCAGCAGCGGGACTAGCGGGGGGACCGTTGTACCCTACAATGAGCAGTTCTTC. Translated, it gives CASSGTSGGTVVPYNEQFF.

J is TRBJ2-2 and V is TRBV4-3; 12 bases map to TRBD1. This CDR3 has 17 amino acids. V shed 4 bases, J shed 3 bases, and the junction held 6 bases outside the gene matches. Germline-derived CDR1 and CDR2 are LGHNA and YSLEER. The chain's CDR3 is CASSPSRDRGHTGELFF. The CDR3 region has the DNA TGCGCCAGCAGCCCATCCCGGGACAGGGGGCACACCGGGGAGCTGTTTTTT.

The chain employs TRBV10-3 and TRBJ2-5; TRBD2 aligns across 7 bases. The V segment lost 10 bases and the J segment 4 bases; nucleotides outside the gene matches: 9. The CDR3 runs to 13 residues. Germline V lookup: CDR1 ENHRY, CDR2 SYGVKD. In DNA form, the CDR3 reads TGTGCCACCTCCTTGACTAGCCGAGAGACCCAGTACTTC. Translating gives CATSLTSRETQYF.

The CDR3 nucleotides are TGTGCCAGCAGAGACAACAGGGGCGAGCAGTACTTC. It encodes CASRDNRGEQYF. The gene calls are TRBV7-2 and TRBJ2-7; 7 bases align to TRBD1. This CDR3 has 12 residues. The germline gives CDR1 SGHTA, CDR2 FQGNSA. The V and J ends lost 6 bases and 6 bases, in that order; junction bases with no gene match: 5.

The CDR3 here is CASSMRGRTYEQYF. CDR3 nucleotide sequence: TGCGCCAGCAGCATGCGGGGCCGGACCTACGAGCAGTACTTC. The gene calls are TRBV5-1 and TRBJ2-7, with D maybe TRBD2 (6 bases). Germline V gene lookup returns CDR1 SGHRS and CDR2 YFSETQ. There are 14 residues in the CDR3. V lost 4 bases and J lost 2, with 13 bases in between.

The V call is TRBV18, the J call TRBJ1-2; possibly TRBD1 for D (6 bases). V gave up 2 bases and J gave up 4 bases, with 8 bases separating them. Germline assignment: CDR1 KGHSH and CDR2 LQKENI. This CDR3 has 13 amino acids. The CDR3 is CASSPGGGYGYTF. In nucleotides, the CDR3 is TGTGCCAGCTCACCAGGGGGCGGCTATGGCTACACCTTC.

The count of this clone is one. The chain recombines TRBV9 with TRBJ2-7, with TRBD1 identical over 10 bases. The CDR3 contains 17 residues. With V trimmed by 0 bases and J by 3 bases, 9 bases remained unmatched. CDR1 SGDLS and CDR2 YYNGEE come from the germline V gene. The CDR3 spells CASSVGVRTGGLYEQYF. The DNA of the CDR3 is TGTGCCAGCAGCGTAGGTGTAAGGACAGGGGGACTCTACGAGCAGTACTTC.

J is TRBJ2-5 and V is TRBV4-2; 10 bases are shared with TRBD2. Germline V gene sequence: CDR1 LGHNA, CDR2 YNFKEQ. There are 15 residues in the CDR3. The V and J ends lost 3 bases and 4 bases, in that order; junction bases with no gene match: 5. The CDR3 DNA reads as TGTGCCAGCAGCCAGAGCGGGGGGGGTGGAGAGACCCAGTACTTC. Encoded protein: CASSQSGGGGETQYF.

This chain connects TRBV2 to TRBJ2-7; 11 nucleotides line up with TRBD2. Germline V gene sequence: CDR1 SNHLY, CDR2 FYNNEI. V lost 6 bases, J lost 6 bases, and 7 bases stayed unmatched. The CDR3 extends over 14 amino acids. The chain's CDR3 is CASRLIAGGLEQYF. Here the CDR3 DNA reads TGTGCCAGCAGATTAATAGCGGGGGGGCTCGAGCAGTACTTC. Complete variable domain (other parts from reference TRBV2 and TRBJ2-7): EPEVTQTPSHQVTQMGQEVILRCVPISNHLYFYWYRQILGQKVEFLVSFYNNEISEKSEIFDDQFSVERPDGSNFTLKIRSTKLEDSAMYFCASRLIAGGLEQYFGPGTRLTVT.

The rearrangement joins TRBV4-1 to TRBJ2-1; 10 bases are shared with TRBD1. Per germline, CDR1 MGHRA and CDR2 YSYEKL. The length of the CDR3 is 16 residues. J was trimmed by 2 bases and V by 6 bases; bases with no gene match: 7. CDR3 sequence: CASSGYGQGAYNEQFF. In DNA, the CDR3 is TGCGCCAGCAGTGGGTATGGACAGGGGGCCTACAATGAGCAGTTCTTC.

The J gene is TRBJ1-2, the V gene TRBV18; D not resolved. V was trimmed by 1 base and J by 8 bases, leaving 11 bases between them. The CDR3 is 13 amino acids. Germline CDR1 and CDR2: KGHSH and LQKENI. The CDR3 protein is CASSPQDFGGYTF. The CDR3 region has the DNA TGTGCCAGCTCACCACAGGACTTTGGGGGCTACACCTTC.

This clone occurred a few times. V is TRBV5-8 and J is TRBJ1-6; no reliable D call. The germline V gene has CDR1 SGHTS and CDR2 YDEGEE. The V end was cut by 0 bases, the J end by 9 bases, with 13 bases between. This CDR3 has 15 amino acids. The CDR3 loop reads CASSLEAGAGSPLHF. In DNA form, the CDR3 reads TGTGCCAGCAGCTTGGAGGCAGGAGCGGGTTCACCCCTCCACTTT.

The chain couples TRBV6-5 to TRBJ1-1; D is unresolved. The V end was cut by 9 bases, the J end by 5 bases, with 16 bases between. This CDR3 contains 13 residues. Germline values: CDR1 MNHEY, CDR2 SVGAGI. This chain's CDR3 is CASRPPGGTEAFF. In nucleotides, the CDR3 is TGTGCCAGTCGACCCCCAGGCGGGACTGAAGCTTTCTTT.

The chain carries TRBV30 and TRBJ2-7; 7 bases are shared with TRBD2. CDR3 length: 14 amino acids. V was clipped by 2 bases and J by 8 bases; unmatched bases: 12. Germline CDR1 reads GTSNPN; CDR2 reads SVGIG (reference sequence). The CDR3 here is CAWSTWDYGTQQYF. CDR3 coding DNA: TGTGCCTGGAGTACCTGGGACTACGGAACTCAGCAGTACTTC.

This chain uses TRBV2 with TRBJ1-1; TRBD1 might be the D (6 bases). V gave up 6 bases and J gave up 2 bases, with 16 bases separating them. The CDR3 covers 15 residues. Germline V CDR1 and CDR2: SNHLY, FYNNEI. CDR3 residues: CASRGSRGLNTEAFF. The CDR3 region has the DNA TGTGCCAGCAGGGGAAGCAGGGGCCTTAACACTGAAGCTTTCTTT.

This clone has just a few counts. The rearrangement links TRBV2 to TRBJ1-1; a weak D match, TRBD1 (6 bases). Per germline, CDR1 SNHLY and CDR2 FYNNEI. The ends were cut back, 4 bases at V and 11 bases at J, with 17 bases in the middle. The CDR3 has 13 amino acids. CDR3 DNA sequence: TGTGCCAGCAGTGCAGGGGAGGGGAAGGCGGCTTTCTTT. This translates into CASSAGEGKAAFF.

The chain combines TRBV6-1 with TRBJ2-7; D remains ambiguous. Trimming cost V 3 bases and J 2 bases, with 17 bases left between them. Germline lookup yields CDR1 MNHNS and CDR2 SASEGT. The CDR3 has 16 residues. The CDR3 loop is CASSDAMTSSTYEQYF. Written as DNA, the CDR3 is TGTGCCAGCAGTGACGCGATGACAAGCTCGACCTACGAGCAGTACTTC.

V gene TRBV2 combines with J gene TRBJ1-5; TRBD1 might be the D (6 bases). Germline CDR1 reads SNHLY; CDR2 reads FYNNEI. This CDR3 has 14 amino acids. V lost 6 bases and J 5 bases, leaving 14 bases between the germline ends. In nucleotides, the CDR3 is TGTGCCAGCAGCTCACAGGGAACTGATCAGCCCCAGCATTTT. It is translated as CASSSQGTDQPQHF.

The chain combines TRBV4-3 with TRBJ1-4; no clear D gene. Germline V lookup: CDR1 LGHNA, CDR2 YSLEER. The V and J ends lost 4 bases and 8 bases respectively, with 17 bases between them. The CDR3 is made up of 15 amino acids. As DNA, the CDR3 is TGCGCCAGCAGCCCCCGACAAGTTGAAGGAGAAAAACTGTTTTTT. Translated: CASSPRQVEGEKLFF.

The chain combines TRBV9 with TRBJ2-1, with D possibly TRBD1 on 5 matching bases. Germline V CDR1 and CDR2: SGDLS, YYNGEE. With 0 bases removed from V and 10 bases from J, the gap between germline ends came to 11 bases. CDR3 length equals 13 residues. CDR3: CASSVDSHREQFF. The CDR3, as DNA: TGTGCCAGCAGCGTAGATAGCCACAGGGAGCAGTTCTTC.

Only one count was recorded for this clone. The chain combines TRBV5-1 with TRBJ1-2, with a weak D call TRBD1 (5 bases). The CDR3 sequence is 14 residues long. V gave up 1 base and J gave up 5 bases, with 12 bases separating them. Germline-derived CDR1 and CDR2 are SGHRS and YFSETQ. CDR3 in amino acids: CASSLIAGNYGYTF. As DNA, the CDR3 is TGCGCCAGCAGCTTGATAGCAGGGAATTATGGCTACACCTTC.